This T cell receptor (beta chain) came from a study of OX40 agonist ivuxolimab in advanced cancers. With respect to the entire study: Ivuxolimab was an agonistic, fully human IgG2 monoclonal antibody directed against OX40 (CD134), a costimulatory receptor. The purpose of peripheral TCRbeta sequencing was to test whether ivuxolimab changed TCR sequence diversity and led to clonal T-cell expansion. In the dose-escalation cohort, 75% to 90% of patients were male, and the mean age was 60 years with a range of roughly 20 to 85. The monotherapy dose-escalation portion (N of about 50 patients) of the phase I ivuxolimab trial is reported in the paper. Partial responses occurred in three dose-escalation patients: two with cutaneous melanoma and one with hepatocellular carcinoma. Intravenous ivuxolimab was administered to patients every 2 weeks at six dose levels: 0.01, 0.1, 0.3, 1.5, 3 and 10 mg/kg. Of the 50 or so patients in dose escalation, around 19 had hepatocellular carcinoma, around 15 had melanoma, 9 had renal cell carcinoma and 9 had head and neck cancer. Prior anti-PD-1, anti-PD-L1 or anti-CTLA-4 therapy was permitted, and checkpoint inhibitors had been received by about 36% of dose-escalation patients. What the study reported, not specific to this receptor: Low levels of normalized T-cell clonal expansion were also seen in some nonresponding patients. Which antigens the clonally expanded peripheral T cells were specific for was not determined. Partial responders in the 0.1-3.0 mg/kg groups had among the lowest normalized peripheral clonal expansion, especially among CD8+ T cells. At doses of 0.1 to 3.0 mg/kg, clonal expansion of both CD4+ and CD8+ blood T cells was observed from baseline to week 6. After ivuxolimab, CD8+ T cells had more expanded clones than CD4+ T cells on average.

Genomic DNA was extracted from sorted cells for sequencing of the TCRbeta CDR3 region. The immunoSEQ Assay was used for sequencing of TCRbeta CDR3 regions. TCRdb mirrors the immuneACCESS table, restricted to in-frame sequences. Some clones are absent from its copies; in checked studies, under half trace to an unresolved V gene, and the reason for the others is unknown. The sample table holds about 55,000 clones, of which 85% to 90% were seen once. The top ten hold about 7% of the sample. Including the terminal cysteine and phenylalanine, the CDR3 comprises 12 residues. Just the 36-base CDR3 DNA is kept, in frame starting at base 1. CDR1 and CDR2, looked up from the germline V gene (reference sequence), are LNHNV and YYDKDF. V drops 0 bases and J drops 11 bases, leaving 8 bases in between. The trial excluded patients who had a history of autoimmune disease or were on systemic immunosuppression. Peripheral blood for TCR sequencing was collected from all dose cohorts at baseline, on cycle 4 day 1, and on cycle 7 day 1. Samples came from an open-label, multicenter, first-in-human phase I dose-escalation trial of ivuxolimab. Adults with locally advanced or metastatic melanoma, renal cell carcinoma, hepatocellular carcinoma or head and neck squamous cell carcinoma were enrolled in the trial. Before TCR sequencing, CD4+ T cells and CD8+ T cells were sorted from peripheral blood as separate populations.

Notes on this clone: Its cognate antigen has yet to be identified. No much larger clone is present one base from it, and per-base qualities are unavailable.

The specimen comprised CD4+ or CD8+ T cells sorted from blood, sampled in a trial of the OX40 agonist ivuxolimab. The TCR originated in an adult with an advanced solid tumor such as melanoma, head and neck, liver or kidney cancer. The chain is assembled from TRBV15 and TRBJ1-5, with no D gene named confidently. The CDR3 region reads CATSRDRAAQHF. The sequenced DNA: TGTGCCACCAGCAGAGACCGGGCAGCCCAGCATTTT.